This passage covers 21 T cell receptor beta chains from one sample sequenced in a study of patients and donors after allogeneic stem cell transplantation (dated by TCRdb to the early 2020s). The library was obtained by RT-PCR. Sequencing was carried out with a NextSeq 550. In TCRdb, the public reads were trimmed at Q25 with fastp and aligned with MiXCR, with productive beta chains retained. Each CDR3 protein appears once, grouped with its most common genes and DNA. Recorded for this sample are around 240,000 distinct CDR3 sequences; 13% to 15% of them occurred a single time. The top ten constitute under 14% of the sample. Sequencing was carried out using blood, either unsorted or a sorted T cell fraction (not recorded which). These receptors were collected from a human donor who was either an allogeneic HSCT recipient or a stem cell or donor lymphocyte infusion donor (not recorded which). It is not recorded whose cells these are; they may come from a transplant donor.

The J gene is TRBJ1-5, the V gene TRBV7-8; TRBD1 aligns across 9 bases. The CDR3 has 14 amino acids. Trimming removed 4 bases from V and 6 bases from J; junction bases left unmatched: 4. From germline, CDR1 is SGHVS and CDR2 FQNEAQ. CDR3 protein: CASSWDRVGQPQHF. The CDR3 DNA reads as TGTGCCAGCAGCTGGGACAGGGTTGGTCAGCCCCAGCATTTT.

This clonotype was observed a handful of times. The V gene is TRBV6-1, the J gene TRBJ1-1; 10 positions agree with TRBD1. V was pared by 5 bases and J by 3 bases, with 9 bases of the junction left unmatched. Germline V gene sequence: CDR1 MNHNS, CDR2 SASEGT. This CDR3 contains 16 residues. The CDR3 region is CASSRQTGGEDTEAFF. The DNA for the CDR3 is TGTGCCAGCAGTCGTCAGACAGGGGGCGAGGACACTGAAGCTTTCTTT.

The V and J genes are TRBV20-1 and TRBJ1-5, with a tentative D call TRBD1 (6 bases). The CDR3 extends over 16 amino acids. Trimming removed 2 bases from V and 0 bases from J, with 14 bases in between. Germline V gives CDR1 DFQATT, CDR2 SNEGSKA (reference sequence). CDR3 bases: TGCAGTGCTAGATCTACGGGGGCCCCTAGCAATCAGCCCCAGCATTTT. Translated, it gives CSARSTGAPSNQPQHF.

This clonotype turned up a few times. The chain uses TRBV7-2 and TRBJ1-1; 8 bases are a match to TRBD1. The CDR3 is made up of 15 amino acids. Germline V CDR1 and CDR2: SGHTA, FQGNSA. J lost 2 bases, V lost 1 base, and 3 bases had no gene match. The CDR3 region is CASSLGPGGNTEAFF. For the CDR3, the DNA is TGTGCCAGCAGCTTAGGGCCAGGGGGCAACACTGAAGCTTTCTTT.

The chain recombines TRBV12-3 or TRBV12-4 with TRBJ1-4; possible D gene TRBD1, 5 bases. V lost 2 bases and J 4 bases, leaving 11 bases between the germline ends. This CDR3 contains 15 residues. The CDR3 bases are TGTGCCAGCAGTTTATCGGGGCAGTTTAATGAAAAACTGTTTTTT. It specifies CASSLSGQFNEKLFF.

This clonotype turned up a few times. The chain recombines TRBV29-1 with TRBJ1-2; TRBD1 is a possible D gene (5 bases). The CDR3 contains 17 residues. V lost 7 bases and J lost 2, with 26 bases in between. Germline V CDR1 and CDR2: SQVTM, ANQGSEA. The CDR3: CSAGDGTRQTGNYGYTF. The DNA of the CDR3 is TGCAGCGCCGGGGACGGTACCAGACAGACCGGGAACTATGGCTACACCTTC.

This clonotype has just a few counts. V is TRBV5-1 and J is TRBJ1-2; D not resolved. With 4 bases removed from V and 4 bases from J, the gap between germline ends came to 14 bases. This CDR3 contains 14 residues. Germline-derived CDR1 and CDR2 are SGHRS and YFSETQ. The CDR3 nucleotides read TGCGCCAGCAGCCAATCCAGCCTCAGCTATGGCTACACCTTC. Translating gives CASSQSSLSYGYTF.

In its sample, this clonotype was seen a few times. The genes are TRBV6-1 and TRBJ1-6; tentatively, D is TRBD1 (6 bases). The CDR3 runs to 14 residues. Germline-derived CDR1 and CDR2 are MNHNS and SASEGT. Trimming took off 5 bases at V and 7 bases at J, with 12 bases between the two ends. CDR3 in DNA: TGTGCCAGCAGTACGGACAGATTAAATTCACCCCTCCACTTT. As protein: CASSTDRLNSPLHF.

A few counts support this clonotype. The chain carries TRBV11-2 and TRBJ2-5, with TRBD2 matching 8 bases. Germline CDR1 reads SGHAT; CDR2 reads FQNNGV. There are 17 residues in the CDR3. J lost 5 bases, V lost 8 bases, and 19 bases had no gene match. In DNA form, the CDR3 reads TGTGCCAGCGCTTCCTCGGGTTTCGGGGGGGCCTGGGAGACCCAGTACTTC. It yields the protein CASASSGFGGAWETQYF.

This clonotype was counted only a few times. CDR3 residues: CASSLAGRGRGNTIYF. As DNA, the CDR3 is TGTGCCAGCAGCTTGGCTGGCAGGGGGCGAGGAAACACCATATATTTT. The V call is TRBV5-6, the J call TRBJ1-3; TRBD1 matches at 8 bases. With 0 bases clipped from V and 4 bases from J, the junction kept 6 bases outside the gene matches. The length of the CDR3 is 16 residues. The germline V gene has CDR1 SGHDT and CDR2 YYEEEE.

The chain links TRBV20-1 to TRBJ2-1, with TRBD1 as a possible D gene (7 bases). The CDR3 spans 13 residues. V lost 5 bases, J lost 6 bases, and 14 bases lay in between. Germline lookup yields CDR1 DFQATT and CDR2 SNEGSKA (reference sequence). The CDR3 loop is CSAGGTDPNEQFF. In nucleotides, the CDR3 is TGCAGTGCTGGCGGGACAGATCCCAATGAGCAGTTCTTC.

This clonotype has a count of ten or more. CDR3 bases: TGCAGTGCTAGTAAGCTGGTGGTTCGAGAGTGGACCCAGTACTTC. Translated, it gives CSASKLVVREWTQYF. The V and J genes are TRBV20-1 and TRBJ2-5, with no clear D. The CDR3 length is 15 residues. Germline CDR1 and CDR2: DFQATT and SNEGSKA (reference sequence). Between the trimmed V and J ends, which lost 3 bases and 7 bases, there was a span of 21 bases.

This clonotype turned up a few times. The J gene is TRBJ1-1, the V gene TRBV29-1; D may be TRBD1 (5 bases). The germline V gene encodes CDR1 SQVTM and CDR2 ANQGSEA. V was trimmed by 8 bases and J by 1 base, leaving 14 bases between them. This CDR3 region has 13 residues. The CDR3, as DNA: TGCAGCTCAAAACCCGGACAGAACACTGAAGCTTTCTTT. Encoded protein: CSSKPGQNTEAFF.

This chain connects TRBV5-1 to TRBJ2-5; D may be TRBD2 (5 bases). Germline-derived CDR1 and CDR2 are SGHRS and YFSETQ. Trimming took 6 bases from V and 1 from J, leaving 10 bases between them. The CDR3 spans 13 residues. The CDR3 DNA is TGCGCCAGCACGGGGAGTGGCCAAGAGACCCAGTACTTC. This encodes CASTGSGQETQYF.

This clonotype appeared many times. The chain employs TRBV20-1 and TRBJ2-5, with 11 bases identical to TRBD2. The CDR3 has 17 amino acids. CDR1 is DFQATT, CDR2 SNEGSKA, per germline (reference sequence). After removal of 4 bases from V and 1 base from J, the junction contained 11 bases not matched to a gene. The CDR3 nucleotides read TGCAGTGCTATACCGACTAGCGGGGCCGTCTTCCAAGAGACCCAGTACTTC. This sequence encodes CSAIPTSGAVFQETQYF.

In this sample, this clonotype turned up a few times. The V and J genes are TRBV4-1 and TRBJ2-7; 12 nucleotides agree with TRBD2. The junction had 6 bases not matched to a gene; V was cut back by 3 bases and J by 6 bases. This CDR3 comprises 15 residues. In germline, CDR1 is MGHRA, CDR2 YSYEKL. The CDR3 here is CASSQLGLAGSEQYF. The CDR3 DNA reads TGCGCCAGCAGCCAGTTGGGACTAGCGGGTTCCGAGCAGTACTTC.

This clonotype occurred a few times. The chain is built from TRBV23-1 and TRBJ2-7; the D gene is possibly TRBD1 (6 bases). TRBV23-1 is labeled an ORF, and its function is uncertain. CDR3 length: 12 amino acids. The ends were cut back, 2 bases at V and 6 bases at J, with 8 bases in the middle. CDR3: CASSQTGFEQYF. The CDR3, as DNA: TGCGCCAGCAGTCAAACAGGGTTCGAGCAGTACTTC.

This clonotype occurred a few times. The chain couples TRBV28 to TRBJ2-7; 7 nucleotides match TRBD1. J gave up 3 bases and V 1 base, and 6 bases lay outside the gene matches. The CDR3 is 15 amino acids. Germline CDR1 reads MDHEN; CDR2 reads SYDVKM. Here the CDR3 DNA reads TGTGCCAGCAGTTTATCGGGACAGTCTCTCTACGAGCAGTACTTC. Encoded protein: CASSLSGQSLYEQYF. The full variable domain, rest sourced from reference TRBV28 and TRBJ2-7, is DVKVTQSSRYLVKRTGEKVFLECVQDMDHENMFWYRQDPGLGLRLIYFSYDVKMKEKGDIPEGYSVSREKKERFSLILESASTNQTSMYLCASSLSGQSLYEQYFGPGTRLTVT.

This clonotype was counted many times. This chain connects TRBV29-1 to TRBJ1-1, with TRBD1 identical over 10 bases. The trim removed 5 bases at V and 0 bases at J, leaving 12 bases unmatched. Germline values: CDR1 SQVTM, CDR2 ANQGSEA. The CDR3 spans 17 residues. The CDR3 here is CSVHSFGQGGVNTEAFF. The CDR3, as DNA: TGCAGCGTTCACAGCTTTGGACAGGGGGGTGTGAACACTGAAGCTTTCTTT.

CDR3 nucleotides: TGTGCCAGCAGCCAAGATCCCGCCCTGGGTTGGGAGCAGTTCTTC. Its protein is CASSQDPALGWEQFF. The chain recombines TRBV3-1 with TRBJ2-1; no reliable D call. The CDR3 spans 15 residues. Germline V CDR1 and CDR2: LGHDT, YNNKEL (reference sequence). The germline V and J ends were trimmed by 0 bases and 10 bases, with 16 bases remaining between them.

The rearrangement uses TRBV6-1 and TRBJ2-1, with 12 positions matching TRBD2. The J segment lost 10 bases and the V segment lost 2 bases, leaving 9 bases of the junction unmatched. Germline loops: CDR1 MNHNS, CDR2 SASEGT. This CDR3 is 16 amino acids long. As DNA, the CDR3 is TGTGCCAGCAGTGAACGATCTAGCGGGGGGGCCGGGGAGCAGTTCTTC. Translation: CASSERSSGGAGEQFF.